This TCR beta chain emerged from a study of cytomegalovirus exposure and HLA in healthy donors. Primers: 60 Vbeta forward and 13 Jbeta reverse. The method was immunoSEQ multiplex PCR; TCRdb's version includes in-frame clones alone and lacks a portion of them. The sample yields some 180,000 clones, of which the top ten take up about 6%. The CDR3 contains 17 residues. J lost 1 base, V lost 2 bases, and 6 bases had no gene match. CDR1 and CDR2 from the germline V gene are SEHNR and FQNEAQ (reference sequence). Sequenced: PBMCs. The gene calls are TRBV7-9 and TRBJ2-3; 10 bases line up with TRBD1. This sequence was found in a man aged 25-45 years in good health and CMV-seronegative. The CDR3 DNA reads TGTGCCAGCAGCTTACCGGGACAGGGGCAGGGCACAGATACGCAGTATTTT. This translates into CASSLPGQGQGTDTQYF.